Listed below are T cell receptor beta chains from one sample, sequenced in a study of long-term antiretroviral therapy in people with HIV. The method was immunoSEQ multiplex PCR; TCRdb's version includes in-frame clones alone and lacks a portion of them. The sample yields 20,000 or so clones, more than 80% seen once. This specimen consisted of unsorted PBMCs, obtained 0.6 years after starting antiretroviral therapy. These receptors originate from a woman in her late teens or twenties with HIV. Both conserved end residues are part of each CDR3. Fields, in order: V gene, J gene, clone size, CDR3 protein. Clone size is not always given. Where it is, it says once, few, many or a class for expanded clones.

TRBV18	TRBJ1-5	-	CASSQQEDGNQPQHF
TRBV18	TRBJ1-4	-	CASSPRSETEKLFF
TRBV6-5	TRBJ2-7	once	CASSRMSGGYEQYF
TRBV11-1	TRBJ2-5	-	CASSTTKGLAGETQYF
TRBV7-9	TRBJ1-5	-	CASSFTGGNQPQHF
TRBV30	TRBJ1-5	-	CAWSVQGLGNQPQHF
TRBV27	TRBJ1-1	-	CASSSNGRLNTEAFF
TRBV28	TRBJ1-5	-	CASRSQNNQPQHF
TRBV28	TRBJ1-5	-	CASSRLYSNQPQHF
TRBV7-6	TRBJ2-7	once	CASSSLRLAGGTYEQYF
TRBV19	TRBJ2-3	-	CASAQRRYTDTQYF
TRBV6-5	TRBJ2-3	-	CASSPASTDTQYF
TRBV13	TRBJ1-3	-	CASSSRATGHSGNTIYF
TRBV28	TRBJ1-1	-	CASSSQGSDTEAFF
TRBV9	TRBJ1-2	-	CASSSWPIPFYGYTF
TRBV7-9	TRBJ1-1	-	CASSTMTGRYEAFF
TRBV28	TRBJ1-2	few	CASSLYSVDGYTF
TRBV6-6	TRBJ2-1	-	CASRERGPYNEQFF
TRBV19	TRBJ2-7	-	CASSIDIELATREQYF
TRBV4-1	TRBJ2-1	-	CASSQEPTARYEQFF
TRBV29-1	TRBJ2-2	-	CSVEAQGTYTGELFF
TRBV7-3	TRBJ2-1	once	CASSRGPGNEQFF
TRBV7-9	TRBJ1-1	-	CASSSGQPAFF
TRBV30	TRBJ2-2	-	CAWSMNTGELFF